Each of the 23 T cell receptor beta chains below was sequenced from the same sample in a study of regulatory T cells in long-lasting Graves disease. Sample time point: persistent/refractory GD, antithyroid drugs over 5 years with positive TRAb. Construction of the TCR library relied on RNA isolated from PBMCs. Sequencing libraries for TCR beta were prepared with iRepertoire HTBI primers and Arm-PCR of CDR3 regions. Each CDR3 protein is one row after TCRdb ran MiXCR on the multiplex PCR reads. Of fewer than 450,000 distinct CDR3 sequences in the sample, less than 25% are singletons; the top ten hold around 21%. Sequencing was performed on peripheral blood mononuclear cells (PBMCs), taken when the disease was refractory, from a patient treated with antithyroid drugs. The receptors here all came from a female donor with Graves disease.

The chain joins TRBV10-3 to TRBJ2-7; 9 bases line up with TRBD1. V gave up 6 bases and J gave up 3 bases; unmatched junction bases: 6. The CDR3 extends over 14 amino acids. Germline loops: CDR1 ENHRY, CDR2 SYGVKD. The CDR3 DNA reads TGTGCCATCAGATTGACAGGGGGGAACTACGAGCAGTACTTC. Its translation: CAIRLTGGNYEQYF.

J is TRBJ2-4 and V is TRBV7-2; D is perhaps TRBD2 (6 bases). The CDR3 is 15 residues long. V lost 2 bases to trimming and J lost 8 bases, with 16 bases between them. The germline CDR1 and CDR2 sequences are SGHTA and FQGNSA. The CDR3 nucleotides read TGTGCCAGCAGCTTACAGGAGGGGCCGGGGGACATTCAGTACTTC. This sequence encodes CASSLQEGPGDIQYF.

CDR3 loop: CASSSDEYSYNEQFF. The CDR3 nucleotides are TGTGCCAGCAGCTCTGACGAGTACTCCTACAATGAGCAGTTCTTC. The V gene is TRBV12-3 or TRBV12-4, the J gene TRBJ2-1; D uncertain. The CDR3 runs to 15 residues. The V and J ends lost 6 bases and 0 bases respectively, with 12 bases between them.

The chain employs TRBV12-3 or TRBV12-4 and TRBJ1-1; 7 bases map to TRBD1. The CDR3 loop spans 15 amino acids. V lost 1 base, J lost 7 bases, and 9 bases stayed unmatched. DNA of the CDR3: TGTGCCAGCAGTTTAGATCTCACACAGGGGATTGAAGCTTTCTTT. Amino acid sequence: CASSLDLTQGIEAFF.

With respect to this clonotype: This may arise from a read error, as a much more abundant clone is one base away. The rearrangement uses TRBV7-2 and TRBJ1-1; D unresolved. Per germline, CDR1 SGHTA and CDR2 FQGNSA. CDR3 size: 14 residues. In DNA, the CDR3 is TGTGCCGGCAGCTTCCCAGGCCTGAACACTGAAGCTTTCTTT. The encoded protein is CAGSFPGLNTEAFF.

V gene TRBV7-9 combines with J gene TRBJ1-2; a possible D gene is TRBD1 (6 bases). Trimming pared 5 bases from V and 3 bases from J, leaving 10 bases between. From germline, CDR1 is SEHNR and CDR2 FQNEAQ (reference sequence). There are 13 residues in the CDR3. CDR3 bases: TGTGCCAGCAGCCTACAGGGCTACTATGGCTACACCTTC. Residues: CASSLQGYYGYTF.

This clonotype was observed many times. The chain links TRBV5-4 to TRBJ2-5; TRBD2 matches at 15 bases. Germline V gene sequence: CDR1 SGHNT, CDR2 YYREEE (reference sequence). V shed 5 bases, J shed 5 bases, and the junction held 4 bases outside the gene matches. This CDR3 has 15 amino acids. The DNA for the CDR3 is TGTGCCAGCAGTGGGACTAGCGGGAGGTGGGAGACCCAGTACTTC. The encoded protein is CASSGTSGRWETQYF.

The sample holds many counts of this clonotype. The chain is built from TRBV18 and TRBJ2-5, with TRBD2 identical over 13 bases. Germline assignment: CDR1 KGHSH and CDR2 LQKENI. Trimming took 0 bases from V and 1 from J; bases not matched to a gene: 2. This CDR3 has 17 amino acids. CDR3 sequence (DNA): TGTGCCAGCTCACCACCGGGACTAGCGGGGACCCAAGAGACCCAGTACTTC. Protein sequence: CASSPPGLAGTQETQYF.

The genes are TRBV5-5 and TRBJ1-5; unclear D gene. The CDR3 sequence is 15 residues long. Germline V gene lookup returns CDR1 SGHKS and CDR2 YYEKEE (reference sequence). V lost 2 bases, J lost 0 bases, and 9 bases lay in between. The CDR3 sequence is CASSFGVNSNQPQHF. CDR3 in DNA: TGTGCCAGCAGCTTTGGGGTTAATAGCAATCAGCCCCAGCATTTT.

The table lists this clonotype with a few counts. This chain uses TRBV4-1 with TRBJ1-1; D remains unclear. Germline assignment: CDR1 MGHRA and CDR2 YSYEKL. The CDR3 has 14 residues. Trimming took off 2 bases at V and 0 bases at J, with 7 bases between the two ends. CDR3 region: CASSQRSLNTEAFF. The CDR3 nucleotides are TGCGCCAGCAGCCAACGCAGCTTGAACACTGAAGCTTTCTTT.

This chain connects TRBV27 to TRBJ2-5; D is undetermined. Trimming stripped 9 bases from V and 5 bases from J, with 10 bases between. The CDR3 sequence is 11 residues long. CDR1 and CDR2 (germline): MNHEY, SMNVEV (reference sequence). The CDR3 is CASTSGETQYF. CDR3 bases: TGTGCCAGTACCTCGGGCGAGACCCAGTACTTC.

This chain joins TRBV30 and TRBJ2-7, with 10 bases aligning to TRBD2. Germline CDR1 GTSNPN, CDR2 SVGIG (reference sequence). CDR3 length: 14 residues. V lost 4 bases and J lost 6; bases outside the gene matches: 9. As DNA, the CDR3 is TGTGCCTGGAATGTGGGAGCGGGAGGGCCCGAGCAGTACTTC. Encoded protein: CAWNVGAGGPEQYF.

The chain employs TRBV2 and TRBJ2-7; a weak D match, TRBD2 (5 bases). Germline V gene data show CDR1 as SNHLY and CDR2 as FYNNEI. The CDR3 consists of 12 residues. The V end was cut by 7 bases, the J end by 6 bases, with 13 bases between. CDR3 coding DNA: TGTGCCAGCACCCCCGGGGATTCCGAGCAGTACTTC. It translates to CASTPGDSEQYF.

A few counts support this clonotype. An end of the junction does not agree with germline; a read error may underlie this. This rearrangement joins TRBV20-1 to TRBJ2-7; 7 nucleotides align to TRBD2. CDR1 is DFQATT, CDR2 SNEGSKA, per germline (reference sequence). This CDR3 region has 12 residues. DNA of the CDR3: TGCAGTGCTAGAGATCAGGGAGCTAGCGGACACTTC. Translating gives CSARDQGASGHF.

A few counts support this clonotype. The rearrangement joins TRBV28 to TRBJ2-1; 10 bases map to TRBD2. Trimming took 4 bases from V and 7 from J; bases not matched to a gene: 16. The CDR3 spans 18 residues. Germline V gives CDR1 MDHEN, CDR2 SYDVKM. The CDR3 nucleotides read TGTGCCAGCAGTTGGACGTTCGGGGGGAAGGGACTAGCGAATGAGCAGTTCTTC. Its translation is CASSWTFGGKGLANEQFF. Together with reference TRBV28 and TRBJ2-1, the CDR3 gives the full variable domain: DVKVTQSSRYLVKRTGEKVFLECVQDMDHENMFWYRQDPGLGLRLIYFSYDVKMKEKGDIPEGYSVSREKKERFSLILESASTNQTSMYLCASSWTFGGKGLANEQFFGPGTRLTVL.

This clonotype has only a few counts. The chain is built from TRBV7-9 and TRBJ1-1, with D uncertain. CDR3 length equals 13 residues. Germline CDR1 SEHNR, CDR2 FQNEAQ (reference sequence). V was trimmed by 5 bases and J by 8 bases, leaving 15 bases between them. Written as DNA, the CDR3 is TGTGCCAGCAGCCCCCCAGTTTCTTTCGAAGCTTTCTTT. The encoded protein is CASSPPVSFEAFF.

This clonotype was recorded many times. The chain couples TRBV6-2 or TRBV6-3 to TRBJ2-5; D remains unclear. Trimming took off 6 bases at V and 6 bases at J, with 14 bases between the two ends. This CDR3 spans 13 amino acids. Germline V gene data show CDR1 as MNHEY and CDR2 as SVGEGT. The CDR3 reads CASRQPPPKTQYF. CDR3 nucleotides: TGTGCCAGCAGACAACCGCCCCCGAAGACCCAGTACTTC.

This clonotype has just a few counts. CDR3 DNA: TGTGCCAGCAGCCCTCAAGCGGGAGGGCGGGAGACCCAGTACTTC. It yields the protein CASSPQAGGRETQYF. This sequence joins TRBV7-2 and TRBJ2-5; 10 bases fit TRBD2. After removal of 5 bases from V and 5 bases from J, the junction contained 8 bases not matched to a gene. Looked up from germline, CDR1 is SGHTA and CDR2 is FQGNSA. CDR3 size: 15 residues.

This clonotype was counted many times. V usage is TRBV5-8 and J usage is TRBJ2-5; D uncertain. There are 13 residues in the CDR3. CDR1 and CDR2 from the germline V gene are SGHTS and YDEGEE. V lost 0 bases and J 7 bases, leaving 10 bases between the germline ends. The CDR3 DNA follows: TGTGCCAGCAGCTTGGGACGGACGCGGACCCAGTACTTC. Translating it yields CASSLGRTRTQYF.

This clonotype was picked up many times. The V and J genes are TRBV6-9 and TRBJ2-7; D possibly corresponds to TRBD2 (6 bases). This CDR3 has 18 amino acids. Deletions cut 4 bases from V and 4 bases from J, with 26 bases between. The germline gives CDR1 MNHGY, CDR2 SVAAGI. Here the CDR3 reads CASSSRTTTGFQFYEQYF. The CDR3 DNA reads TGTGCCAGCAGTTCCCGGACTACCACAGGTTTCCAATTTTACGAGCAGTACTTC.

CDR3 sequence: CASSLGRHRDNEQFF. For the CDR3, the DNA is TGTGCCAGCAGCTTAGGGCGTCACAGGGACAATGAGCAGTTCTTC. The rearrangement joins TRBV11-2 to TRBJ2-1; maybe TRBD1 (6 bases). The length of the CDR3 is 15 residues. Germline values: CDR1 SGHAT, CDR2 FQNNGV. V was shortened by 1 base and J by 5 bases, with 12 bases between the two germline ends. The whole variable domain, filled in from reference TRBV11-2 and TRBJ2-1, reads EAGVAQSPRYKIIEKRQSVAFWCNPISGHATLYWYQQILGQGPKLLIQFQNNGVVDDSQLPKDRFSAERLKGVDSTLKIQPAKLEDSAVYLCASSLGRHRDNEQFFGPGTRLTVL.

This clonotype turned up a few times. The V call is TRBV5-5, the J call TRBJ2-2; 10 bases match TRBD2. From germline, CDR1 is SGHKS and CDR2 YYEKEE (reference sequence). V lost 0 bases, J lost 3 bases, and 17 bases stayed unmatched. This CDR3 contains 21 residues. CDR3 loop: CASSLESLAGVKGADTGELFF. The DNA of the CDR3 is TGTGCCAGCAGCTTGGAATCCCTAGCGGGAGTTAAAGGCGCGGACACCGGGGAGCTGTTTTTT.

V is TRBV20-1 and J is TRBJ2-7, with 11 bases that match TRBD2. Germline V gives CDR1 DFQATT, CDR2 SNEGSKA (reference sequence). CDR3 length: 17 amino acids. After removal of 0 bases from V and 1 base from J, the junction contained 8 bases not matched to a gene. DNA of the CDR3: TGCAGTGCTAGAGATCGGCTAGCGGGGGGCCCTTCCTACGAGCAGTACTTC. It is translated as CSARDRLAGGPSYEQYF.